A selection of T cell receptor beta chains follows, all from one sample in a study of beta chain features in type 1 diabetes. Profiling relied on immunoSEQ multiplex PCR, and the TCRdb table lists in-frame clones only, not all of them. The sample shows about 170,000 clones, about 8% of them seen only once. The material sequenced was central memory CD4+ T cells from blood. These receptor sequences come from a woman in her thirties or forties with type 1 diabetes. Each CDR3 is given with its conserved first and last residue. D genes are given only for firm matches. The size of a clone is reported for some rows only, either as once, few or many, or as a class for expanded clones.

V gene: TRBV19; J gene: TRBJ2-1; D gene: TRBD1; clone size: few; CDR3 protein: CASSPTTGWNEQFF; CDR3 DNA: TGTGCCAGTAGTCCTACGACAGGGTGGAATGAGCAGTTCTTC
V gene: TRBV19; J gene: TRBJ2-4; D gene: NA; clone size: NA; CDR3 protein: CASTSGETAKNIQYF; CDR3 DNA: TGTGCCAGTACCTCAGGGGAGACAGCCAAAAACATTCAGTACTTC
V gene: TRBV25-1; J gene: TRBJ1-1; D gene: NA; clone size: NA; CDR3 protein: CASSLGGSTEAFF; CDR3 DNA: TGTGCCAGCAGTTTGGGAGGAAGCACTGAAGCTTTCTTT
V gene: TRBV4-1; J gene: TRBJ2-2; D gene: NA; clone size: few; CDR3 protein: CASSPDRRGTGELFF; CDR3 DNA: TGCGCCAGCAGCCCAGACAGAAGAGGAACCGGGGAGCTGTTTTTT
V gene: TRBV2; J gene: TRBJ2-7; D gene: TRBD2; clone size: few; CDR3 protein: CASSGPAGGPREQYF; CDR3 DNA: TGTGCCAGCAGTGGGCCTGCGGGAGGGCCCCGCGAGCAGTACTTC
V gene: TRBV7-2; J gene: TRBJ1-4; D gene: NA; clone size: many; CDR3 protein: CASSYRFGEKLFF; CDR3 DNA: TGTGCCAGCAGTTACAGGTTTGGCGAAAAACTGTTTTTT
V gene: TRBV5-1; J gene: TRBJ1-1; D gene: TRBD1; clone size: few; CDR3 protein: CASSYNRGNTEAFF; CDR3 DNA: TGCGCCAGCAGTTACAACAGGGGGAACACTGAAGCTTTCTTT
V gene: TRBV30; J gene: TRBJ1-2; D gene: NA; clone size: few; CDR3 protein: CAWSAYSADYGYTF; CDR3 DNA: TGTGCCTGGAGTGCTTACTCGGCGGACTATGGCTACACCTTC
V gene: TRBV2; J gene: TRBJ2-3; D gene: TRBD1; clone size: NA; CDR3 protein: CASTKDRGPDTQYF; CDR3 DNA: TGTGCCAGCACCAAGGACAGGGGGCCAGATACGCAGTATTTT
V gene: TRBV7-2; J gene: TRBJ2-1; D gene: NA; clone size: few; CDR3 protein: CASSLRDPTDNEQFF; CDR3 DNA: TGTGCCAGCAGCTTGCGGGATCCGACAGACAATGAGCAGTTCTTC
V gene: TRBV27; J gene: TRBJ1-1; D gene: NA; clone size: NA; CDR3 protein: CASRRSGIMNTEAFF; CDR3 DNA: TGTGCCAGCCGTCGCTCCGGGATCATGAACACTGAAGCTTTCTTT
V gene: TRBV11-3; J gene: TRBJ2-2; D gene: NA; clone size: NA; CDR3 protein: CASSSYTGELFF; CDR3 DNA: TGTGCCAGCAGCTCCTATACCGGGGAGCTGTTTTTT
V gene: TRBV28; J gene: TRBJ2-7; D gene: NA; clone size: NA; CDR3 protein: CASSPTGPLTYEQYF; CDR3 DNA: TGTGCCAGCAGTCCGACAGGCCCGCTAACCTACGAGCAGTACTTC
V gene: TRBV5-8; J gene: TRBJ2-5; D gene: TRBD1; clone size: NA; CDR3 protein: CASSGGQKETQYF; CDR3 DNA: TGTGCCAGCAGCGGGGGACAGAAAGAGACCCAGTACTTC
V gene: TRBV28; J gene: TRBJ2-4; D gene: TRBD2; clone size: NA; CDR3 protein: CASSVTGTSGGAKNIQYF; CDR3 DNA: TGTGCCAGCAGTGTAACAGGGACTAGCGGGGGAGCCAAAAACATTCAGTACTTC
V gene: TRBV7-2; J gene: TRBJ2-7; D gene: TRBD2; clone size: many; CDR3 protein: CASSRTSGSYEQYF; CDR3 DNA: TGTGCCAGCAGCCGGACTAGCGGGAGTTACGAGCAGTACTTC
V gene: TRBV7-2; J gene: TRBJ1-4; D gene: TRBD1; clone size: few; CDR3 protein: CASSFGQGGEKLFF; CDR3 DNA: TGTGCCAGCAGCTTCGGACAGGGTGGGGAAAAACTGTTTTTT
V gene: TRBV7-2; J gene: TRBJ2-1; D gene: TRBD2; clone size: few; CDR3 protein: CASSLGDGRLADEQFF; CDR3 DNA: TGTGCCAGCAGCTTAGGGGACGGGCGACTAGCGGATGAGCAGTTCTTC
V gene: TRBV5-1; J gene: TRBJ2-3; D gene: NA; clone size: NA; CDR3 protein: CASSLEGRPDTQYF; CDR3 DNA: TGCGCCAGCAGCTTGGAGGGGAGGCCAGATACGCAGTATTTT
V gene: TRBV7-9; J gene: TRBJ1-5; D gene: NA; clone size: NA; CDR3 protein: CASSAGESNQPQHF; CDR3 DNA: TGTGCCAGCAGCGCAGGGGAGAGCAATCAGCCCCAGCATTTT
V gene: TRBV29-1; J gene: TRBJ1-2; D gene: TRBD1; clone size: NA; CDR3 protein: CSETGGSDYGYTF; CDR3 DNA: TGCAGCGAGACAGGGGGCAGTGACTATGGCTACACCTTC
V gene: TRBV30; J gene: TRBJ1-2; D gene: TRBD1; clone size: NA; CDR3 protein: CAWSTGDSYGYTF; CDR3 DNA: TGTGCCTGGAGCACAGGGGACAGCTATGGCTACACCTTC
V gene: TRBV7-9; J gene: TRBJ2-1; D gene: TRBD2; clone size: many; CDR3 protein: CASSLALAGGNEQFF; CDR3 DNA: TGTGCCAGCAGCTTAGCGCTAGCGGGGGGCAATGAGCAGTTCTTC
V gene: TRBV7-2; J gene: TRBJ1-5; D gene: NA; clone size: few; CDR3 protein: CASSFGVQPQHF; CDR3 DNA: TGTGCCAGCAGCTTCGGGGTTCAGCCCCAGCATTTT
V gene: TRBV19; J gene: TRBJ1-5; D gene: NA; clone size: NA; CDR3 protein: CAVNDGQLNQPQHF; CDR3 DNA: TGTGCCGTTAATGACGGACAATTGAATCAGCCCCAGCATTTT
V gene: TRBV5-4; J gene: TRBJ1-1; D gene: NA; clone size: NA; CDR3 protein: CASSLLTVNTEAFF; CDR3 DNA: TGTGCCAGCAGCCTACTGACAGTGAACACTGAAGCTTTCTTT
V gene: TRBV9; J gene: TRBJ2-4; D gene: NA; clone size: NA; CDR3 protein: CASSVEASENIQYF; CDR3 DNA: TGTGCCAGCAGCGTAGAGGCTAGCGAAAACATTCAGTACTTC
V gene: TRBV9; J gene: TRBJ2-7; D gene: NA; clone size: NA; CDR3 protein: CASSAREIGYEQYF; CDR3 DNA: TGTGCCAGCAGCGCCCGGGAAATCGGGTACGAGCAGTACTTC
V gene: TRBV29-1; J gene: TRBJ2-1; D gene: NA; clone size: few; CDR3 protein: CSVIPRDSANEQFF; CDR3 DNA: TGCAGCGTCATCCCCCGGGACTCTGCCAATGAGCAGTTCTTC
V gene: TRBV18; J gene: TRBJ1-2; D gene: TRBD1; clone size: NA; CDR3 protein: CASSPDRAPGYTF; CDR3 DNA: TGTGCCAGCTCACCGGACAGGGCGCCCGGCTACACCTTC
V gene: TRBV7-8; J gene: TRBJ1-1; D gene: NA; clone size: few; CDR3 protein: CASSVTPGKATEAFF; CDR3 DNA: TGTGCCAGCAGCGTTACCCCGGGGAAAGCAACTGAAGCTTTCTTT
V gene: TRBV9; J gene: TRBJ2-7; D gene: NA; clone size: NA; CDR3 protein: CASSAGGGPTYEQYF; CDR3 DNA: TGTGCCAGCAGCGCCGGCGGAGGCCCTACCTACGAGCAGTACTTC
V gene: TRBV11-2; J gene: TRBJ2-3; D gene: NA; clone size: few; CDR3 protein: CASSLGAVRSDTQYF; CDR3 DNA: TGTGCCAGCAGCTTAGGAGCCGTTCGGTCAGATACGCAGTATTTT
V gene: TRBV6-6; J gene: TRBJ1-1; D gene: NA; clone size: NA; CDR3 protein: CASSYSGNLNTEAFF; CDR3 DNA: TGTGCCAGCAGTTACTCGGGCAACCTGAACACTGAAGCTTTCTTT
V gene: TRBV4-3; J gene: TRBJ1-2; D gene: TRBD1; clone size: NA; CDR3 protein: CASSPGQGRSLGYTF; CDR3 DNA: TGCGCCAGCAGCCCAGGACAGGGGCGGTCTCTAGGCTACACCTTC
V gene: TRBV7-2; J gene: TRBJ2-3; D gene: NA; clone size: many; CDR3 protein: CASSLPGEDTQYF; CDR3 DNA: TGTGCCAGCAGCCTTCCAGGGGAAGATACGCAGTATTTT
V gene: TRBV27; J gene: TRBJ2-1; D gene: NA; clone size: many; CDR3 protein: CASSFIGEQFF; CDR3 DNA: TGTGCCAGCAGTTTTATCGGGGAGCAGTTCTTC